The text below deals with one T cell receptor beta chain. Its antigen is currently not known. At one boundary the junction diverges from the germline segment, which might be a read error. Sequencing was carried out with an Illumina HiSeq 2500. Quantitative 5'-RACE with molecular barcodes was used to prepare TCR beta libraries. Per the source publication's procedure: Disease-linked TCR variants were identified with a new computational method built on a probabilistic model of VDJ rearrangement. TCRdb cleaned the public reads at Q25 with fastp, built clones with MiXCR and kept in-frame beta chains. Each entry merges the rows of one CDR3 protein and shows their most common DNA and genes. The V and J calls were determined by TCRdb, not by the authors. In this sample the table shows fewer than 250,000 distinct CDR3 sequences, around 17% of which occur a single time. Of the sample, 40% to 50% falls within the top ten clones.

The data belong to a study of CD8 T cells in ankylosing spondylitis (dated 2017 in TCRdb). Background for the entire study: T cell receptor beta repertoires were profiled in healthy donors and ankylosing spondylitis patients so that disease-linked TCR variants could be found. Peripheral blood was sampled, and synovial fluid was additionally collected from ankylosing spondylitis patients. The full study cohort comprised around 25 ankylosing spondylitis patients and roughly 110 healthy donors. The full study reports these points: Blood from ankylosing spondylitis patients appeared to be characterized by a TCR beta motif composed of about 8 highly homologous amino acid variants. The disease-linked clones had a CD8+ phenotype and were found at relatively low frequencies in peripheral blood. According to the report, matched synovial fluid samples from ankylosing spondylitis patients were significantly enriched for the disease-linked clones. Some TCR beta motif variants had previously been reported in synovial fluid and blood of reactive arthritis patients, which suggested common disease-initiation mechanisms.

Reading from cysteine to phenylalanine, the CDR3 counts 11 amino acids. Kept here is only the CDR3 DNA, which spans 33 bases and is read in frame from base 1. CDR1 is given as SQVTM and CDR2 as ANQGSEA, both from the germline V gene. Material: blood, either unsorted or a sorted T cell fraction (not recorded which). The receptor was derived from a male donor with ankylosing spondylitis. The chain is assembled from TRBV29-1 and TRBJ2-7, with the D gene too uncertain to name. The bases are TGCAGCGTTGATATGGGTTCCGAGCTGTACTTC. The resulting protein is CSVDMGSELYF.